The sequence of this T cell receptor beta chain was determined in a study of OX40 agonist ivuxolimab in advanced cancers. The overall study: Cancers in dose escalation were hepatocellular, melanoma, renal cell and head and neck. Three individuals attained partial responses, comprising one hepatocellular carcinoma case and two cutaneous melanoma cases. Study-level findings and limits: CD8+ T cells were the subset that, on average, had more expanded clones than CD4+.

Looked up from germline, CDR1 is GTSNPN and CDR2 is SVGIG (reference sequence). J lost 8 bases, V lost 0 bases, and 7 bases had no gene match. This CDR3 has 17 amino acids. Note on this clone: The target antigen is unknown.

TCRdb keeps only in-frame clones here, not all; method: immunoSEQ multiplex PCR. The table shows fewer than 90,000 clones, with roughly nine tenths occurring only once. The origin of this receptor is an adult with an advanced solid tumor such as melanoma, head and neck, liver or kidney cancer. The sample in question was CD4+ or CD8+ T cells sorted from blood, obtained in a trial of the OX40 agonist ivuxolimab. J is TRBJ2-1 and V is TRBV30; the match to TRBD2 covers 16 bases. In DNA form, the CDR3 reads TGTGCCTGGAGTGTACGGGGACTAGCGGGAGGGAGCTATGAGCAGTTCTTC. It specifies CAWSVRGLAGGSYEQFF.